Listed below are T cell receptor beta chains from one sample, sequenced in a study of human T cells and chemical hapten exposure. TCRdb re-analysed the RACE reads in MiXCR, keeping a single row per CDR3 protein. The repertoire holds 300,000 to 350,000 distinct CDR3 sequences, with 5.5% to 8% as singletons. The source was whole blood, collected in connection with sensitization to the hapten diphenylcyclopropenone (DPC). These receptors were taken from a woman under 30 with alopecia areata. Some clones in this sample may be carry-over from other donors' samples. Both conserved end residues are part of each CDR3. D genes are given only for firm matches. Size values are once, few and many counts, or a class for expanded clones, and some rows have none.

TRBJ2-6	TRBV28	TRBD2	many	CASRTGGSGANVLTF	TGTGCCAGCAGGACGGGGGGCTCTGGGGCCAACGTCCTGACTTTC
TRBJ1-4	TRBV5-1	NA	few	CASSLGLAGAFEKLFF	TGCGCCAGCAGCTTGGGCCTCGCGGGGGCCTTTGAAAAACTGTTTTTT
TRBJ2-1	TRBV5-5	TRBD2	NA	CASSSLLAGLIHNEQFF	TGTGCCAGCAGCTCCCTCCTAGCGGGGTTGATCCACAATGAGCAGTTCTTC
TRBJ2-2	TRBV2	NA	few	CASSPRQLAGELFF	TGTGCCAGCAGTCCCCGACAGTTGGCCGGGGAGCTGTTTTTT
TRBJ1-2	TRBV6-5	NA	few	CASGTFAGPYGYTF	TGTGCCAGCGGAACTTTTGCGGGGCCCTATGGCTACACCTTC
TRBJ2-2	TRBV3-1	TRBD2	NA	CASSRPGGTNTGELFF	TGTGCCAGCAGCCGGCCGGGGGGGACGAACACCGGGGAGCTGTTTTTT
TRBJ1-5	TRBV3-1	NA	NA	CASSQDTGTIPQPQHF	TGTGCCAGCAGCCAAGATACCGGGACCATTCCCCAGCCCCAGCATTTT
TRBJ2-1	TRBV29-1	NA	many	CSVDSVGTDEQFF	TGCAGCGTTGATTCGGTCGGGACGGATGAGCAGTTCTTC
TRBJ1-3	TRBV4-1	NA	many	CASSQETDTIYF	TGCGCCAGCAGCCAAGAGACGGACACCATATATTTT
TRBJ2-5	TRBV7-2	NA	many	CASSRGAGLQETQYF	TGTGCCAGCAGCCGAGGGGCGGGGTTACAAGAGACCCAGTACTTC
TRBJ2-7	TRBV12-3/TRBV12-4	TRBD2	few	CASCGGLPYEQYF	TGTGCCAGTTGCGGGGGGTTACCCTACGAGCAGTACTTC
TRBJ2-3	TRBV12-3/TRBV12-4	TRBD2	NA	CASSPRLAGGADTQYF	TGTGCCAGCTCCCCCAGACTAGCGGGGGGTGCAGATACGCAGTATTTT
TRBJ2-3	TRBV20-1	TRBD1	NA	CSAHNPGQGVITDTQYF	TGCAGTGCTCACAATCCGGGACAGGGGGTAATAACAGATACGCAGTATTTT
TRBJ1-1	TRBV7-9	TRBD1	NA	CASSLEGRGPPNTEAFF	TGTGCCAGCAGCTTAGAGGGCAGGGGGCCTCCGAACACTGAAGCTTTCTTT
TRBJ2-3	TRBV20-1	TRBD1	many	CSARPPTGTGKGLGTDTQYF	TGCAGTGCTAGACCACCTACTGGGACAGGGAAAGGTTTAGGCACAGATACGCAGTATTTT
TRBJ2-3	TRBV10-3	NA	NA	CAISERPDTQYF	TGTGCCATCAGTGAACGCCCAGATACGCAGTATTTT
TRBJ2-3	TRBV6-5	TRBD1	NA	CASSYSTGGPGTDTQYF	TGTGCCAGCAGTTACTCCACAGGGGGCCCTGGCACAGATACGCAGTATTTT
TRBJ2-7	TRBV5-6	TRBD1	NA	CASSLAGTGGNEQYF	TGTGCCAGCAGCTTGGCCGGGACAGGAGGGAACGAGCAGTACTTC
TRBJ1-4	TRBV12-3/TRBV12-4	TRBD1	many	CASSQGQNEKLFF	TGTGCCAGCAGTCAGGGACAGAATGAAAAACTGTTTTTT
TRBJ2-2	TRBV7-9	NA	few	CASSLSKPAGELFF	TGTGCCAGCAGCTTATCAAAGCCGGCCGGGGAGCTGTTTTTT
TRBJ2-3	TRBV25-1	NA	few	CASGYGPNTDTQYF	TGTGCCAGCGGCTATGGCCCTAACACAGATACGCAGTATTTT
TRBJ1-4	TRBV20-1	NA	NA	CSADLTSEKLFF	TGCAGTGCCGACCTCACAAGCGAAAAACTGTTTTTT
TRBJ2-2	TRBV12-5	NA	few	CASERTTGELFF	TGTGCTAGTGAGCGAACTACCGGGGAGCTGTTTTTT
TRBJ2-3	TRBV10-3	NA	many	CAISDSRGTDTQYF	TGTGCCATCAGTGACTCCCGGGGCACAGATACGCAGTATTTT
TRBJ1-1	TRBV29-1	NA	few	CSLLLNTEAFF	TGCAGCTTACTACTGAACACTGAAGCTTTCTTT
TRBJ2-5	TRBV7-6	NA	many	CASSLRGRTQYF	TGTGCCAGCAGCTTAAGGGGGAGGACCCAGTACTTC
TRBJ2-5	TRBV6-6	TRBD2	few	CASSFLTGGTAQYF	TGTGCCAGCAGTTTCCTGACCGGGGGGACGGCCCAGTACTTC
TRBJ2-3	TRBV11-3	NA	few	CASSLSAGGPLLTDTQYF	TGTGCCAGCAGCTTATCAGCCGGGGGCCCTCTCCTCACAGATACGCAGTATTTT
TRBJ1-1	TRBV5-1	NA	once	CASSLTGLDTEAFF	TGCGCCAGCAGCTTGACAGGCCTGGACACTGAAGCTTTCTTT
TRBJ2-7	TRBV5-4	NA	NA	CASSLGRGNYEQYF	TGTGCCAGCAGCTTGGGTCGGGGCAACTACGAGCAGTACTTC
TRBJ1-6	TRBV5-1	NA	NA	CASSPQGLDNSPLHF	TGCGCCAGCAGCCCTCAGGGTTTGGATAATTCACCCCTCCACTTT
TRBJ2-1	TRBV7-9	TRBD2	few	CASSFSAGAHYNEQFF	TGTGCCAGCAGCTTTTCAGCGGGGGCCCACTACAATGAGCAGTTCTTC
TRBJ2-3	TRBV20-1	TRBD2	few	CSAPNAASGGDTQYF	TGCAGTGCTCCCAATGCCGCTAGCGGGGGGGATACGCAGTATTTT
TRBJ2-3	TRBV10-3	NA	many	CAISESLQVYQYF	TGTGCCATCAGTGAGTCGTTACAGGTCTACCAGTATTTT
TRBJ2-1	TRBV7-9	NA	many	CASSLDRGPNYNEQFF	TGTGCCAGCAGCTTGGATCGGGGGCCTAATTACAATGAGCAGTTCTTC
TRBJ1-6	TRBV6-6	NA	few	CASSYGGAVNSPLHF	TGTGCCAGCAGTTACGGGGGGGCAGTTAATTCACCCCTCCACTTT
TRBJ1-2	TRBV27	TRBD1	NA	CASSYGQGWYGYTF	TGTGCCAGCAGTTACGGACAGGGTTGGTATGGCTACACCTTC
TRBJ1-1	TRBV27	NA	many	CASREAGQDLKVEAFF	TGTGCCAGCAGGGAAGCGGGACAAGATCTCAAGGTTGAAGCTTTCTTT
TRBJ1-1	TRBV6-5	NA	NA	CASRPIIYDTEAFF	TGTGCCAGCAGACCGATAATATATGACACTGAAGCTTTCTTT
TRBJ2-5	TRBV20-1	NA	NA	CSARPDPQETQYF	TGCAGTGCTAGGCCCGACCCACAAGAGACCCAGTACTTC
TRBJ1-2	TRBV27	NA	NA	CASSLDARDYGYTF	TGTGCCAGCAGTTTGGACGCAAGGGACTATGGCTACACCTTC
TRBJ2-3	TRBV9	NA	many	CASSVDVSTDTQYF	TGTGCCAGCAGCGTAGATGTTAGCACAGATACGCAGTATTTT
TRBJ1-1	TRBV6-2/TRBV6-3	NA	few	CASSYSPYTEAFF	TGTGCCAGCAGTTACTCGCCCTACACTGAAGCTTTCTTT
TRBJ2-2	TRBV4-2	TRBD1	NA	CASSHGQGNHGELFF	TGTGCCAGCAGCCACGGACAGGGGAATCACGGGGAGCTGTTTTTT
TRBJ2-2	TRBV5-1	TRBD2	many	CATRSGGNTGELFF	TGCGCCACCCGCAGCGGGGGGAACACCGGGGAGCTGTTTTTT